Listed below are T cell receptor beta chains from one sample, sequenced in a study of T cell responses to AZD1222 COVID-19 vaccine. Method: immunoSEQ multiplex PCR; TCRdb's copy keeps in-frame clones and lacks some. The table lists about 180,000 clones, approximately 95% of them singletons. Sequenced here: peripheral blood, sampled 28 days after the second dose of the MenACWY control vaccine. These TCRs come from an adult who received the MenACWY meningococcal vaccine as a control. Each CDR3 is given with its conserved first and last residue. A D gene is named only where the DNA matches it firmly. Expanded clones get a size class; other rows say once, few or many, or leave the size out.

V gene	D gene	clone size	J gene	CDR3 DNA	CDR3 protein
TRBV10-3	TRBD2	-	TRBJ2-7	TGTGCCATCAGTGACCGTCCTAGCGGGGGGGCCCACGAGCAGTACTTC	CAISDRPSGGAHEQYF
TRBV15	-	-	TRBJ1-2	TGTGCCACCAGCAGATCAGACAGAAGCTATGGCTACACCTTC	CATSRSDRSYGYTF
TRBV27	-	-	TRBJ1-1	TGTGCCAGCAGTCCGGGGGCGCGGAACACTGAAGCTTTCTTT	CASSPGARNTEAFF
TRBV6-5	TRBD1	-	TRBJ1-1	TGTGCCACCTTAGCCGGACAGGGGAATGAAGCTTTCTTT	CATLAGQGNEAFF
TRBV18	-	few	TRBJ1-2	TGTGCCAGCTCACCTCGGGGTTCTGAGGGCTACACCTTC	CASSPRGSEGYTF
TRBV9	-	-	TRBJ1-2	TGTGCCAGCAGCCCGGGGGAGCTGGGTGGCTACACCTTC	CASSPGELGGYTF
TRBV12-5	TRBD1	-	TRBJ1-1	TGTGCTAGTGGTGAGGGGGCTTGGACTGAAGCTTTCTTT	CASGEGAWTEAFF
TRBV19	-	-	TRBJ1-5	TGTGCCAGTAGTATAGGAGGCAGGGTTGAGCAGCCCCAGCATTTT	CASSIGGRVEQPQHF
TRBV6-5	-	-	TRBJ2-1	TGTGCCAGCAGTTTTGGGACGGACGGCGAGCAGTTCTTC	CASSFGTDGEQFF
TRBV6-5	-	-	TRBJ1-1	TGTGCCAGCAGTTACGGGTCTCAGGGGATCGGCACTGAAGCTTTCTTT	CASSYGSQGIGTEAFF
TRBV7-8	TRBD1	-	TRBJ1-1	TGTGCCAGCAGCCCGGAGACAGGGCGAACTGAAGCTTTCTTT	CASSPETGRTEAFF
TRBV7-9	TRBD1	-	TRBJ1-5	TGTGCCAGCAGCTCCGATACAGGGGCCACCCAGCCCCAGCATTTT	CASSSDTGATQPQHF
TRBV28	-	once	TRBJ1-2	TGTGCCAGCATCAAACAGAACTATGGCTACACCTTC	CASIKQNYGYTF
TRBV27	TRBD1	-	TRBJ2-7	TGTGCCAGCAGAGCGACAGGGGCCTACGAGCAGTACTTC	CASRATGAYEQYF
TRBV19	-	-	TRBJ2-1	TGTGCCAGTAGTATCTCAGGGGGAGGCTACAATGAGCAGTTCTTC	CASSISGGGYNEQFF
TRBV25-1	-	-	TRBJ1-2	TGTGCCAGCAGTGATGGTGGGAGAACCACCCTCCTAAACTATGGCTACACCTTC	CASSDGGRTTLLNYGYTF
TRBV6-5	-	-	TRBJ1-3	TGTGCCAGCAGTTACTCGGCGGGCTACTCTGGAAACACCATATATTTT	CASSYSAGYSGNTIYF
TRBV14	-	-	TRBJ2-1	TGTGCCAGCAGACGTAGCACCCATGAGCAGTTCTTC	CASRRSTHEQFF
TRBV7-2	-	-	TRBJ1-1	TGTGCCAGCAGCTTAGGAGGGGTGATGAACACTGAAGCTTTCTTT	CASSLGGVMNTEAFF
TRBV7-9	-	-	TRBJ2-4	TGTGCCAGCAGCCCCCTATGGCGGGGAGCCAAAAACATTCAGTACTTC	CASSPLWRGAKNIQYF
TRBV6-6	-	-	TRBJ1-5	TGTGCCAGCAGTTCAGCTGTAAATCAGCCCCAGCATTTT	CASSSAVNQPQHF
TRBV5-1	-	-	TRBJ2-3	TGCGCCAGCAGAGGCGCCACAGATACGCAGTATTTT	CASRGATDTQYF
TRBV28	TRBD1	-	TRBJ1-2	TGTGCCAGCGTCCAGGGGGCAGAAAACTATGGCTACACCTTC	CASVQGAENYGYTF
TRBV5-4	TRBD1	-	TRBJ1-4	TGTGCCAGCAGTTGGGGACAGAGTAATGAAAAACTGTTTTTT	CASSWGQSNEKLFF
TRBV18	-	-	TRBJ1-6	TGTGCCAGCTCACCACGAGCGGCCGGGACCGCTAATTCACCCCTCCACTTT	CASSPRAAGTANSPLHF
TRBV7-9	-	few	TRBJ1-5	TGTGCCAGCAGCAAGGAGGGTAATCAGCCCCAGCATTTT	CASSKEGNQPQHF
TRBV18	-	-	TRBJ1-1	TGTGCCAGCTCACCGTCGACAAGGAACACTGAAGCTTTCTTT	CASSPSTRNTEAFF
TRBV7-2	-	few	TRBJ1-2	TGTGCCAGCAGCTTAGCACGCACTAGCGGAAACTATGGCTACACCTTC	CASSLARTSGNYGYTF
TRBV18	-	once	TRBJ1-5	TGTGCCAGCTCACCGGGCGGGGCAACTCAGCCCCAGCATTTT	CASSPGGATQPQHF
TRBV14	-	-	TRBJ1-2	TGTGCCAGCAGCCAAGACGCTTCGCGACATTTCTACACCTTC	CASSQDASRHFYTF
TRBV5-6	TRBD1	-	TRBJ1-1	TGTGCCAGCAGCTTGTTTTCGGGACAGGCCAAAAGGAACACTGAAGCTTTCTTT	CASSLFSGQAKRNTEAFF
TRBV5-4	TRBD1	-	TRBJ1-2	TGTGCCAGCAGCTATGGACAGGGATCGGTCGGCTACACCTTC	CASSYGQGSVGYTF
TRBV28	-	-	TRBJ1-2	TGTGCCAGCAGTTCCGACTACCGACAGAGTGGCTACACCTTC	CASSSDYRQSGYTF
TRBV2	-	once	TRBJ1-4	TGTGCCAGCAGTGAAGATTTAGGGGGTAGTGAAAAACTGTTTTTT	CASSEDLGGSEKLFF
TRBV3-1/TRBV3-2	-	-	TRBJ1-5	TGTGCCAGCAGCCAGGGGGGAGTCAGCAATCAGCCCCAGCATTTT	CASSQGGVSNQPQHF
TRBV19	-	once	TRBJ1-1	TGTGCCAGTATCGACATTCACACTGAAGCTTTCTTT	CASIDIHTEAFF
TRBV11-1	-	-	TRBJ1-6	TGTGCCAGCAGCGTTACGGGTTCACCCCTCCACTTT	CASSVTGSPLHF
TRBV9	-	-	TRBJ1-5	TGTGCCAGCAGCGTAGGCGTAGGGCCTAATCAGCCCCAGCATTTT	CASSVGVGPNQPQHF
TRBV28	-	-	TRBJ1-1	TGTGCCAGCAGTTTGACAGAGAACACTGAAGCTTTCTTT	CASSLTENTEAFF
TRBV18	-	-	TRBJ1-5	TGTGCCAGCTCCCAGGGTTGGGGCAATCAGCCCCAGCATTTT	CASSQGWGNQPQHF
TRBV29-1	-	-	TRBJ2-7	TGCAGCGCCGGACAGACCTACGAGCAGTACTTC	CSAGQTYEQYF